These T cell receptor beta chains were read from a single sample in a study of OX40 agonist ivuxolimab in advanced cancers. TCRdb keeps only in-frame clones here, not all; method: immunoSEQ multiplex PCR. The sample has under 80,000 clones, about 90% seen once. Sequenced material: CD4+ or CD8+ T cells sorted from blood, taken in a trial of the OX40 agonist ivuxolimab. The receptors were sampled from an adult with an advanced solid tumor such as melanoma, head and neck, liver or kidney cancer. The CDR3 runs from the conserved cysteine through the conserved F or W. A D gene is named only where the DNA matches it firmly. A clone size is listed for some rows: how often the clone was seen (once, few, many), or a class if it is expanded.

v_gene	abundance	j_gene	d_gene	CDR3aa	CDR3nt
TRBV7-9	once	TRBJ2-1	TRBD2	CASSFHYPGGTGEQFF	TGTGCCAGCAGCTTCCATTACCCGGGAGGGACGGGTGAGCAGTTCTTC
TRBV2	-	TRBJ2-5	TRBD1	CASSDRDRSWKETQYF	TGTGCCAGCAGTGACCGGGACAGGTCGTGGAAAGAGACCCAGTACTTC
TRBV11-1	-	TRBJ2-7	TRBD2	CASSSLGGSFYEQYF	TGTGCCAGCAGCTCGCTCGGCGGGAGTTTCTACGAGCAGTACTTC
TRBV29-1	-	TRBJ2-1	-	CSVEGTDNNEQFF	TGCAGCGTTGAGGGGACGGATAACAATGAGCAGTTCTTC
TRBV30	-	TRBJ2-7	-	CAWSVRYEQYF	TGTGCCTGGAGTGTACGATACGAGCAGTACTTC
TRBV28	-	TRBJ1-5	-	CASSSPGLSQPQHF	TGTGCCAGCTCTTCACCGGGACTTAGTCAGCCCCAGCATTTT
TRBV4-1	-	TRBJ2-7	-	CASSPGEGVFSYEQYF	TGCGCCAGCAGCCCAGGGGAGGGAGTATTCTCCTACGAGCAGTACTTC
TRBV28	-	TRBJ2-7	-	CASSQPGPVHEQYF	TGTGCCAGCAGTCAACCGGGCCCTGTCCACGAGCAGTACTTC
TRBV11-2	-	TRBJ2-1	-	CASSLAPPLRQFF	TGTGCCAGCAGCTTAGCCCCACCTTTACGGCAGTTCTTC
TRBV5-4	-	TRBJ2-3	-	CASSLAGGGWADTQYF	TGTGCCAGCAGCTTGGCCGGTGGGGGGTGGGCAGATACGCAGTATTTT
TRBV5-1	-	TRBJ1-1	-	CASSLVGTEAFF	TGCGCCAGCAGCTTGGTCGGAACTGAAGCTTTCTTT
TRBV10-3	-	TRBJ2-3	-	CAIGPVTDTQYF	TGTGCCATCGGGCCGGTTACAGATACGCAGTATTTT
TRBV30	-	TRBJ2-3	-	CAWSLLTKDTQYF	TGTGCCTGGAGTCTCCTGACTAAAGATACGCAGTATTTT
TRBV6-1	-	TRBJ1-3	-	CASRASSGNTIYF	TGTGCCAGCAGGGCAAGCTCTGGAAACACCATATATTTT
TRBV28	-	TRBJ1-1	TRBD1	CASSLPGQGGWGTEAFF	TGTGCCAGCAGTCTACCGGGACAGGGGGGTTGGGGCACTGAAGCTTTCTTT
TRBV19	-	TRBJ1-5	-	CASSGQPGPQHF	TGTGCCAGTAGTGGTCAGCCAGGGCCCCAGCATTTT
TRBV5-1	-	TRBJ2-5	-	CASSLASIGQGGETQYF	TGCGCCAGCAGCTTGGCGTCGATAGGGCAAGGGGGAGAGACCCAGTACTTC
TRBV19	once	TRBJ1-5	-	CASSIDSFNQPQHF	TGTGCCAGTAGTATAGACAGTTTCAATCAGCCCCAGCATTTT
TRBV5-4	-	TRBJ1-3	TRBD1	CASSLRQGAGNTIYF	TGTGCCAGCAGCTTGAGACAGGGGGCTGGAAACACCATATATTTT
TRBV2	-	TRBJ2-5	TRBD2	CASSEVAGTGETQYF	TGTGCCAGCAGTGAGGTAGCGGGAACAGGAGAGACCCAGTACTTC
TRBV18	-	TRBJ1-2	-	CASSPPSTYGYTF	TGTGCCAGCTCACCCCCATCTACCTATGGCTACACCTTC
TRBV5-6	-	TRBJ2-1	-	CEFRGSYNEQFF	TGTGAATTCAGGGGTTCCTACAATGAGCAGTTCTTC
TRBV6-6	-	TRBJ2-7	TRBD1	CASKSGTGSNEQYF	TGTGCCAGCAAGTCCGGGACAGGGTCTAACGAGCAGTACTTC
TRBV7-2	-	TRBJ2-2	TRBD2	CASSFGLAGTGELFF	TGTGCCAGCAGCTTTGGTCTAGCGGGCACCGGGGAGCTGTTTTTT
TRBV6-5	-	TRBJ1-2	-	CASSYGGTVNYGYTF	TGTGCCAGCAGTTACGGAGGGACGGTTAACTATGGCTACACCTTC
TRBV9	-	TRBJ1-3	-	CASSVAELPSGNTIYF	TGTGCCAGCAGCGTCGCTGAACTACCCTCTGGAAACACCATATATTTT
TRBV2	-	TRBJ2-2	-	CASKALAPNTGELFF	TGTGCCAGCAAAGCCTTAGCGCCGAACACCGGGGAGCTGTTTTTT
TRBV10-2	-	TRBJ2-7	TRBD2	CASRSGRAVYEQYF	TGCGCCAGCCGGAGTGGGAGGGCGGTGTACGAGCAGTACTTC
TRBV28	-	TRBJ2-7	-	CASSSGAASYEQYF	TGTGCCAGCAGTTCGGGGGCGGCGTCCTACGAGCAGTACTTC
TRBV6-5	-	TRBJ1-2	TRBD1	CASSYSSGGAYGYTF	TGTGCCAGCAGTTACTCCTCAGGGGGCGCCTATGGCTACACCTTC
TRBV5-4	few	TRBJ2-5	TRBD1	CASSRSPQGAFVIETQYF	TGTGCCAGCAGCCGATCCCCGCAGGGGGCGTTTGTGATTGAGACCCAGTACTTC
TRBV5-6	-	TRBJ2-7	-	CASSPGQPFFYEQYF	TGTGCCAGCAGCCCTGGGCAACCTTTTTTCTACGAGCAGTACTTC
TRBV14	-	TRBJ1-3	-	CASSWEGGIYF	TGTGCCAGCAGCTGGGAAGGGGGCATATATTTT
TRBV19	-	TRBJ2-2	-	CASRSAGYGVTGELFF	TGTGCCAGTAGGTCCGCGGGCTATGGTGTCACCGGGGAGCTGTTTTTT
TRBV5-4	-	TRBJ1-1	-	CASSLALDTMNTEAFF	TGTGCCAGCAGCTTGGCCCTGGATACGATGAACACTGAAGCTTTCTTT
TRBV2	-	TRBJ1-2	-	CASSAISQNYGYTF	TGTGCCAGCAGTGCGATTTCCCAAAACTATGGCTACACCTTC
TRBV2	-	TRBJ2-7	TRBD1	CASRGTGGGPREQYF	TGTGCCAGCCGCGGGACAGGGGGCGGTCCGCGGGAGCAGTACTTC
TRBV9	-	TRBJ2-5	-	CASSVGSYQETQYF	TGTGCCAGCAGCGTAGGCAGCTACCAAGAGACCCAGTACTTC
TRBV30	-	TRBJ1-2	-	CAWRVPPTGPWDGYTF	TGTGCCTGGAGAGTCCCCCCTACAGGGCCCTGGGATGGCTACACCTTC
TRBV11-2	-	TRBJ2-3	TRBD2	CASSPRGAGATDTQYF	TGTGCCAGCAGCCCCCGGGGAGCGGGGGCGACAGATACGCAGTATTTT
TRBV10-3	-	TRBJ1-5	-	CAISESNNQPQHF	TGTGCCATCAGTGAGTCTAACAATCAGCCCCAGCATTTT
TRBV28	-	TRBJ1-1	-	CASSSQGIEAFF	TGTGCCAGCAGTTCCCAGGGGATTGAAGCTTTCTTT
TRBV7-2	-	TRBJ2-5	-	CASSHPTQETQYF	TGTGCCAGCAGCCACCCGACCCAAGAGACCCAGTACTTC
TRBV7-3	-	TRBJ2-7	TRBD2	CASSPLAGGQTYEQYF	TGTGCCAGCAGCCCACTAGCGGGGGGGCAGACCTACGAGCAGTACTTC
TRBV19	-	TRBJ1-1	-	CASRRLGDGAFF	TGTGCCAGTAGGCGCTTGGGGGACGGAGCTTTCTTT
TRBV7-9	-	TRBJ2-1	-	CASSPSSNNEQFF	TGTGCCAGCAGCCCCTCGTCCAACAATGAGCAGTTCTTC
TRBV19	-	TRBJ2-5	TRBD2	CASNPSGSPETQYF	TGTGCCAGTAACCCTAGCGGGAGTCCAGAGACCCAGTACTTC
TRBV11-3	-	TRBJ2-3	TRBD1	CASSLEGQGPDTQYF	TGTGCCAGCAGCTTAGAAGGACAGGGGCCAGATACGCAGTATTTT
TRBV2	-	TRBJ1-2	-	CASSAARGPYGYTF	TGTGCCAGCAGTGCCGCCCGGGGGCCCTATGGCTACACCTTC
TRBV2	-	TRBJ2-5	-	CASTRGGQETQYF	TGTGCCAGCACTCGGGGAGGACAAGAGACCCAGTACTTC
TRBV2	-	TRBJ2-7	-	CASARRLDEQYF	TGTGCCAGCGCGCGGAGGCTTGACGAGCAGTACTTC
TRBV6-6	-	TRBJ2-7	-	CASSYLGQTYEQYF	TGTGCCAGCAGTTACCTCGGACAGACCTACGAGCAGTACTTC
TRBV5-1	-	TRBJ2-2	TRBD2	CASSLLAGHRELFF	TGCGCCAGCAGCTTGTTAGCGGGGCACCGGGAGCTGTTTTTT
TRBV19	-	TRBJ2-3	-	CASSIFGLHTDTQYF	TGTGCCAGTAGTATTTTCGGACTCCACACAGATACGCAGTATTTT
TRBV27	-	TRBJ2-7	-	CASSFRTDLYEQYF	TGTGCCAGTAGTTTTAGGACAGACCTATACGAGCAGTACTTC
TRBV5-5	-	TRBJ2-3	-	CASSLAPGTDTQYF	TGTGCCAGCAGCTTGGCGCCAGGGACAGATACGCAGTATTTT
TRBV10-2	-	TRBJ1-1	TRBD1	CASRQGDTEAFF	TGCGCCAGCAGACAGGGGGACACTGAAGCTTTCTTT
TRBV6-6	-	TRBJ2-1	TRBD2	CASSYSSGMDYNEQFF	TGTGCCAGCAGTTACTCCAGCGGGATGGACTACAATGAGCAGTTCTTC
TRBV5-4	-	TRBJ1-4	-	CASSRRESEKLFF	TGTGCCAGCAGCCGCCGGGAGAGTGAAAAACTGTTTTTT